Following are 15 T cell receptor beta chains from one sample sequenced in a study of Ad26.COV2.S vaccination and SARS-CoV-2 variants. Measured with immunoSEQ multiplex PCR; TCRdb has only the in-frame clones, and not every one. The repertoire holds about 480,000 clones, with 87% as singletons. Treatment indicated: approximately 18 received Ad26.COV2.S at low or high dose, single or two shots; roughly 5 received placebo; per-sample allocation not given. It was on day 63 after the first vaccine or placebo injection that samples were taken. Sequences were derived from peripheral blood, sampled in a trial of Ad26.COV2.S vaccine versus placebo. These receptors were taken from a person aged 18 to 59 who received the Ad26.COV2.S COVID-19 vaccine or a placebo.

The V gene is TRBV28, the J gene TRBJ2-1, with 10 bases that match TRBD1. CDR1 is MDHEN and CDR2 is SYDVKM in the germline V gene. The V gene end was trimmed by 3 bases and the J gene end by 6 bases; junction bases not matched to a gene: 5. The CDR3 is made up of 15 amino acids. The DNA of the CDR3 is TGTGCCAGCAGTTTGAGCCGGACAGGGGGCAATGAGCAGTTCTTC. Encoded protein: CASSLSRTGGNEQFF. Filled out from reference TRBV28 and TRBJ2-1, the complete variable domain reads DVKVTQSSRYLVKRTGEKVFLECVQDMDHENMFWYRQDPGLGLRLIYFSYDVKMKEKGDIPEGYSVSREKKERFSLILESASTNQTSMYLCASSLSRTGGNEQFFGPGTRLTVL.

V usage is TRBV5-1 and J usage is TRBJ2-2; perhaps TRBD1 as D (6 bases). V was cut by 7 bases and J by 7 bases, with 14 bases left in between. The CDR3 is 13 residues long. In germline, CDR1 is SGHRS, CDR2 YFSETQ. The CDR3 loop reads CASDRPNGGELFF. The CDR3, as DNA: TGCGCCAGCGACAGGCCTAACGGCGGGGAGCTGTTTTTT.

The chain joins TRBV29-1 to TRBJ2-3, with 7 bases identical to TRBD1. Germline-derived CDR1 and CDR2 are SQVTM and ANQGSEA. V was pared by 4 bases and J by 13 bases, with 5 bases of the junction left unmatched. The CDR3 runs 10 residues. The CDR3 here is CSVGGQAEYF. The CDR3 DNA sequence: TGCAGCGTTGGAGGACAGGCGGAGTATTTT.

The rearrangement uses TRBV7-9 and TRBJ1-5; the D gene is possibly TRBD1 (5 bases). The CDR3 has 16 residues. V was pared by 5 bases and J by 3 bases, with 17 bases between. Germline loops: CDR1 SEHNR, CDR2 FQNEAQ (reference sequence). The CDR3 sequence is CASSPLNGGVNQPQHF. The CDR3 DNA reads TGTGCCAGCAGCCCCCTCAATGGAGGGGTCAATCAGCCCCAGCATTTT.

This chain joins TRBV15 and TRBJ1-2, with D unresolved. The CDR3 extends over 16 amino acids. Germline CDR1 reads LNHNV; CDR2 reads YYDKDF (reference sequence). Trimming removed 0 bases at V and 10 bases at J, with 21 bases between. The CDR3 DNA reads TGTGCCACCAGCAGAGATCGCGTAGGCAGCGCCTCGGTCTACACCTTC. It specifies CATSRDRVGSASVYTF.

This clone was counted once. The rearrangement joins TRBV23-1 to TRBJ2-1; 7 nucleotides align to TRBD1. TRBV23-1 is given ORF status, its function remaining uncertain. The CDR3 spans 18 residues. Trimming at V came to 1 base and at J to 5 bases, leaving 14 bases not matched to a gene. In nucleotides, the CDR3 is TGCGCCAGCAGTCAATTTTCCGAAACAGGGGACGGACACAATGAGCAGTTCTTC. Amino acid sequence: CASSQFSETGDGHNEQFF.

V usage is TRBV6-2 or TRBV6-3 and J usage is TRBJ1-1; no definite D call. The V gene's germline CDR1 is MNHEY and CDR2 SVGEGT. This CDR3 has 14 amino acids. The V and J ends lost 2 bases and 0 bases respectively, with 7 bases between them. The CDR3 DNA sequence: TGTGCCAGCAGTTACCGGGGATTGAACACTGAAGCTTTCTTT. It yields the protein CASSYRGLNTEAFF.

The rearrangement joins TRBV2 to TRBJ1-1; a possible D gene is TRBD1 (6 bases). V was shortened by 8 bases and J by 5 bases, with 15 bases between the two germline ends. Germline V gene data show CDR1 as SNHLY and CDR2 as FYNNEI. This CDR3 is 13 amino acids long. The CDR3 DNA reads as TGTGCCAGCGAAACAGGGCTGAGGACTGAAGCTTTCTTT. Translation gives CASETGLRTEAFF.

In its sample, this clone was seen once. The V gene is TRBV4-1, the J gene TRBJ2-5, with D perhaps matching TRBD2 (5 bases). Trimming cost V 4 bases and J 3 bases, with 12 bases left between them. The CDR3 runs 14 residues. Germline V gene sequence: CDR1 MGHRA, CDR2 YSYEKL. The CDR3 loop is CASSLTLREETQYF. The CDR3 DNA reads as TGCGCCAGCAGCCTGACACTGAGGGAAGAGACCCAGTACTTC.

V gene TRBV5-4 combines with J gene TRBJ2-7, with 8 nucleotides matching TRBD2. After removal of 4 bases from V and 0 bases from J, the junction contained 6 bases not matched to a gene. The CDR3 loop spans 15 amino acids. The germline V gene has CDR1 SGHNT and CDR2 YYREEE (reference sequence). The CDR3 sequence: CASSAGTSASYEQYF. In DNA, the CDR3 is TGTGCCAGCAGCGCCGGGACTAGTGCCTCCTACGAGCAGTACTTC.

Many counts were recorded for this clone. The chain joins TRBV6-6 to TRBJ2-5; D is perhaps TRBD1 (6 bases). The CDR3 runs 17 residues. Between the trimmed V and J ends, which lost 5 bases and 5 bases, there was a span of 24 bases. The germline V gene encodes CDR1 MNHNY and CDR2 SVGAGI (reference sequence). The CDR3 DNA sequence: TGTGCCAGCAGTCAAACCCACAGGGTACTAGTTCCTGAGACCCAGTACTTC. Its protein product is CASSQTHRVLVPETQYF.

The rearrangement links TRBV3-1 (or the pseudogene TRBV3-2) to TRBJ1-2; 9 positions match TRBD1. Germline lookup yields CDR1 LGHDT and CDR2 YNNKEL (reference sequence). The CDR3 sequence is 13 residues long. J lost 2 bases, V lost 10 bases, and 5 bases had no gene match. The CDR3 loop is CATTQGANYGYTF. CDR3 DNA sequence: TGTGCCACCACACAGGGGGCGAACTATGGCTACACCTTC.

CDR3 sequence (DNA): TGTGCCAGCAGCACCGGACAGGGATTGGTAGATACGCAGTATTTT. It codes for CASSTGQGLVDTQYF. The V gene is TRBV5-8, the J gene TRBJ2-3; TRBD1 agrees at 8 bases. The V gene end was trimmed by 4 bases and the J gene end by 5 bases; junction bases not matched to a gene: 9. Germline V gene lookup returns CDR1 SGHTS and CDR2 YDEGEE. This CDR3 contains 15 residues. The full variable domain, completed using reference TRBV5-8 and TRBJ2-3, is EAGVTQSPTHLIKTRGQQATLRCSPISGHTSVYWYQQALGLGLQFLLWYDEGEERNRGNFPPRFSGRQFPNYSSELNVNALELEDSALYLCASSTGQGLVDTQYFGPGTRLTVL.

The chain employs TRBV6-2 or TRBV6-3 and TRBJ1-1; tentative D call: TRBD1 (5 bases). V gave up 6 bases and J gave up 1 base, with 12 bases separating them. The CDR3 sequence is 14 residues long. Germline V gene data show CDR1 as MNHEY and CDR2 as SVGEGT. The CDR3 reads CASSLLGGNTEAFF. CDR3 DNA sequence: TGTGCCAGCAGCCTACTGGGGGGGAACACTGAAGCTTTCTTT.

This chain connects TRBV5-1 to TRBJ2-6; 7 nucleotides align to TRBD1. The germline V gene encodes CDR1 SGHRS and CDR2 YFSETQ. J gave up 2 bases and V 1 base, and 0 bases lay outside the gene matches. The CDR3 length is 15 residues. Here the CDR3 DNA reads TGCGCCAGCAGCTTGACAGGGGCTGGGGCCAACGTCCTGACTTTC. Translation gives CASSLTGAGANVLTF.